Below, 20 T cell receptor beta chains from the same sample are listed, as sequenced in a study of blood T cell repertoires in COVID-19. Generated by immunoSEQ multiplex PCR, the TCRdb table keeps only in-frame clones and is missing some. The sample includes some 670,000 clones, 90% of them seen just once. Material for sequencing was peripheral blood. The receptors stem from a woman younger than 30 with acute or convalescent COVID-19.

The chain combines TRBV6-5 with TRBJ2-7, with 9 nucleotides matching TRBD1. Germline V gene sequence: CDR1 MNHEY, CDR2 SVGAGI. CDR3 length: 15 residues. Trimming took 6 bases from V and 2 from J; bases not matched to a gene: 8. CDR3 sequence (DNA): TGTGCCAGCAGCCGAGGGGACAGGGAGACCTACGAGCAGTACTTC. Residues: CASSRGDRETYEQYF.

The CDR3 protein is CASSLGLRGETQYF. CDR3 coding DNA: TGCGCCAGCAGCTTGGGCCTTAGAGGGGAGACCCAGTACTTC. V and J are TRBV5-1 and TRBJ2-5, with D possibly TRBD2 on 5 matching bases. CDR3 size: 14 residues. Germline CDR1 reads SGHRS; CDR2 reads YFSETQ. V lost 0 bases and J 5 bases, leaving 11 bases between the germline ends. Complete variable domain (other parts from reference TRBV5-1 and TRBJ2-5): KAGVTQTPRYLIKTRGQQVTLSCSPISGHRSVSWYQQTPGQGLQFLFEYFSETQRNKGNFPGRFSGRQFSNSRSEMNVSTLELGDSALYLCASSLGLRGETQYFGPGTRLLVL.

This clone was found once. V gene TRBV12-3 or TRBV12-4 combines with J gene TRBJ2-7, with D possibly matching TRBD1 (7 bases). CDR3 size: 12 residues. V lost 6 bases to trimming and J lost 6 bases, with 12 bases between them. CDR3 protein: CASRNQGGEQYF. The CDR3 DNA reads as TGTGCCAGCAGGAATCAGGGGGGCGAGCAGTACTTC.

A word on this clone: Other DNA variants within this sample encode the same CDR3. The chain has TRBV6-5 and TRBJ1-1; weak D call: TRBD1 (6 bases). Germline-derived CDR1 and CDR2 are MNHEY and SVGAGI. V was clipped by 0 bases and J by 8 bases, with 10 bases between them. The CDR3 extends over 13 amino acids. The CDR3 reads CASSYSGGTEAFF. CDR3 in DNA: TGTGCCAGCAGTTACTCAGGGGGAACCGAAGCTTTCTTT.

The V and J genes are TRBV12-3 or TRBV12-4 and TRBJ1-5, with TRBD1 as a possible D gene (6 bases). The V and J ends lost 6 bases and 6 bases respectively, with 9 bases between them. The CDR3 consists of 12 residues. The CDR3 DNA follows: TGTGCCAGCAGATCACAGGGTCAGCCCCAGCATTTT. Translated, it gives CASRSQGQPQHF.

V and J are TRBV10-3 and TRBJ1-2; 7 bases match TRBD1. Looked up from germline, CDR1 is ENHRY and CDR2 is SYGVKD. V lost 6 bases and J lost 4; bases outside the gene matches: 5. CDR3 length: 13 residues. In nucleotides, the CDR3 is TGTGCCATCAGCCGCGGGACAGTCTATGGCTACACCTTC. Residues: CAISRGTVYGYTF.

The chain carries TRBV2 and TRBJ1-2, with D possibly matching TRBD1 (6 bases). This CDR3 spans 14 amino acids. Germline loops: CDR1 SNHLY, CDR2 FYNNEI. Trimming removed 4 bases at V and 1 base at J, with 10 bases between. Here the CDR3 reads CASSGQVLNYGYTF. For the CDR3, the DNA is TGTGCCAGCAGTGGACAGGTACTTAACTATGGCTACACCTTC.

The chain is built from TRBV4-1 and TRBJ1-3; D unresolved. Germline V gene data show CDR1 as MGHRA and CDR2 as YSYEKL. This CDR3 spans 16 amino acids. V was cut by 0 bases and J by 2 bases, with 11 bases left in between. CDR3 sequence (DNA): TGCGCCAGCAGCCAAGAAGCCCTCCCCGCTGGAAACACCATATATTTT. It is translated as CASSQEALPAGNTIYF.

Worth noting for this clone: Other DNA sequences in the same sample also yield this CDR3. V usage is TRBV9 and J usage is TRBJ2-3; possibly TRBD2 for D (5 bases). The CDR3 covers 13 residues. V was cut by 3 bases and J by 2 bases, with 7 bases left in between. Germline loops: CDR1 SGDLS, CDR2 YYNGEE. CDR3 sequence (DNA): TGTGCCAGCAGCGCGGGATCCACAGATACGCAGTATTTT. Translation gives CASSAGSTDTQYF.

The chain has TRBV4-1 and TRBJ2-7; D might be TRBD2 (6 bases). V was clipped by 4 bases and J by 5 bases, with 6 bases between them. The CDR3 is 11 amino acids. Germline V gives CDR1 MGHRA, CDR2 YSYEKL. CDR3 sequence: CASSPGDEQYF. CDR3 sequence (DNA): TGCGCCAGCAGCCCGGGGGACGAGCAGTACTTC.

This clone has a single count. V gene TRBV5-4 combines with J gene TRBJ2-1; TRBD2 might be the D (6 bases). The CDR3 covers 15 residues. The germline V and J ends were trimmed by 1 base and 7 bases, with 15 bases remaining between them. In germline, CDR1 is SGHNT, CDR2 YYREEE (reference sequence). The CDR3 here is CASSLRRVGGNEQFF. In nucleotides, the CDR3 is TGTGCCAGCAGCTTGCGTCGGGTGGGGGGAAATGAGCAGTTCTTC. Combining the CDR3 with reference TRBV5-4 and TRBJ2-1 gives the whole variable domain ETGVTQSPTHLIKTRGQQVTLRCSSQSGHNTVSWYQQALGQGPQFIFQYYREEENGRGNFPPRFSGLQFPNYSSELNVNALELDDSALYLCASSLRRVGGNEQFFGPGTRLTVL.

The chain uses TRBV29-1 and TRBJ2-4; 7 bases fit TRBD1. CDR3 size: 13 residues. In germline, CDR1 is SQVTM, CDR2 ANQGSEA. Germline trimming cut 4 bases from V and 7 bases from J; bases unmatched to any gene: 7. DNA for the CDR3: TGCAGCGTTGTCGAGGGGGCGCGGAACATTCAGTACTTC. This encodes CSVVEGARNIQYF. The entire variable domain, with the rest obtained from reference TRBV29-1 and TRBJ2-4, is as follows: SAVISQKPSRDICQRGTSLTIQCQVDSQVTMMFWYRQQPGQSLTLIATANQGSEATYESGFVIDKFPISRPNLTFSTLTVSNMSPEDSSIYLCSVVEGARNIQYFGAGTRLSVL.

Notes on this clone: An end of the junction does not agree with germline; a read error may underlie this. This sequence joins TRBV7-2 and TRBJ2-5, with D maybe TRBD1 (6 bases). The CDR3 extends over 15 amino acids. Per germline, CDR1 SGHTA and CDR2 FQGNSA. CDR3 loop: CASSSAPRSGTHLNF. CDR3 sequence (DNA): TGTGCCAGCAGCTCCGCCCCCAGATCCGGGACACACCTTAACTTC.

J is TRBJ2-3 and V is TRBV6-2 or TRBV6-3; tentatively, D is TRBD1 (5 bases). V was cut by 6 bases and J by 9 bases, with 16 bases left in between. CDR1 and CDR2 (germline): MNHEY, SVGEGT. The CDR3 is 13 amino acids. The CDR3 loop reads CASSPVPQGTQYF. The CDR3 DNA follows: TGTGCCAGCAGCCCGGTCCCGCAGGGCACGCAGTATTTT.

The chain has TRBV11-2 and TRBJ2-7; TRBD1 aligns across 8 bases. The CDR3 loop spans 13 amino acids. The junction had 4 bases not matched to a gene; V was cut back by 6 bases and J by 3 bases. CDR1 SGHAT and CDR2 FQNNGV come from the germline V gene. CDR3 residues: CASSTGTGYEQYF. In DNA, the CDR3 is TGTGCCAGCAGTACCGGGACAGGCTACGAGCAGTACTTC.

With respect to this clone: Other DNA sequences within the sample encode an identical CDR3. As DNA, the CDR3 is TGTGCCAGCTCTCCGCCGGGACAGCACACAGATACGCAGTATTTT. This sequence encodes CASSPPGQHTDTQYF. The rearrangement joins TRBV18 to TRBJ2-3; 7 nucleotides align to TRBD1. Germline V gene data show CDR1 as KGHSH and CDR2 as LQKENI. The CDR3 extends over 15 amino acids. The junction had 8 bases not matched to a gene; V was cut back by 6 bases and J by 2 bases.

V gene TRBV6-2 or TRBV6-3 combines with J gene TRBJ1-1; TRBD1 matches 11 bases. CDR3 length equals 17 residues. The ends lost 6 bases at V and 0 bases at J; junction bases unmatched: 9. Germline V gene data show CDR1 as MNHEY and CDR2 as SVGEGT. The chain's CDR3 is CASSPGQGARVNTEAFF. CDR3 bases: TGTGCCAGCAGCCCCGGACAGGGGGCGCGGGTGAACACTGAAGCTTTCTTT.

This clone has only one observation. This sequence joins TRBV5-1 and TRBJ2-1; D perhaps matches TRBD1 (6 bases). Germline V gives CDR1 SGHRS, CDR2 YFSETQ. This CDR3 region has 16 residues. The ends were cut back, 4 bases at V and 5 bases at J, with 19 bases in the middle. Written as DNA, the CDR3 is TGCGCCAGCAGCCTGACAGTCATACAGGGAGACAATGAGCAGTTCTTC. Amino acid sequence: CASSLTVIQGDNEQFF.

The chain carries TRBV3-1 (or the pseudogene TRBV3-2) and TRBJ1-3; D not certain. With 1 base removed from V and 1 base from J, the gap between germline ends came to 8 bases. Germline CDR1 and CDR2: LGHDT and YNNKEL (reference sequence). The CDR3 is made up of 15 amino acids. The CDR3 bases are TGTGCCAGCAGCCAAGTGGCTCGTTCTGGAAACACCATATATTTT. Amino acids: CASSQVARSGNTIYF.

This clone was picked up one time. This chain connects TRBV12-3 or TRBV12-4 to TRBJ1-2, with no clear D. The V gene lost 0 bases and the J gene lost 7 bases, with 6 bases spanning the gap. The CDR3 has 12 amino acids. CDR3 DNA: TGTGCCAGCAGTTTAGCGCGGGTTGGCTACACCTTC. Protein: CASSLARVGYTF.